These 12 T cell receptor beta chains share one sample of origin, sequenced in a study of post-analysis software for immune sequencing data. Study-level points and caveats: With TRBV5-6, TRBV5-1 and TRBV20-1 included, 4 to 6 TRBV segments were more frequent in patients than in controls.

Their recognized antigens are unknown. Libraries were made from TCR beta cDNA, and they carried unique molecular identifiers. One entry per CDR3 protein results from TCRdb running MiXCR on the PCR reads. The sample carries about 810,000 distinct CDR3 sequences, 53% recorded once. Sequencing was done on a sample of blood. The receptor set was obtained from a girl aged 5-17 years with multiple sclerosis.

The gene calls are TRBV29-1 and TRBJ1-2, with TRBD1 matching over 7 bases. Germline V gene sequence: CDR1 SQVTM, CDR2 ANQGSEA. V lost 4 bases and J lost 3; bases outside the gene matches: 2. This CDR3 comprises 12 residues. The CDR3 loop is CSVGRGHYGYTF. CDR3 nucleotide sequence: TGCAGCGTTGGGAGGGGGCACTATGGCTACACCTTC.

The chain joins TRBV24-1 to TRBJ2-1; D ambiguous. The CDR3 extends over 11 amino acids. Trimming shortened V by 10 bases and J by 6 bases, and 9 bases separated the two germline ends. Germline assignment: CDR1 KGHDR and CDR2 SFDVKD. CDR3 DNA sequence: TGTGCCACGGGAACCATCAATGAGCAGTTCTTC. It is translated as CATGTINEQFF.

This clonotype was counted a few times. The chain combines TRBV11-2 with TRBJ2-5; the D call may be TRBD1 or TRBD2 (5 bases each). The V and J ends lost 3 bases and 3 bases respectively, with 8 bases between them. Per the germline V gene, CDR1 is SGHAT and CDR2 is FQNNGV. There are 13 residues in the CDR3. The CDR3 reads CASSFGTKETQYF. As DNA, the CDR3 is TGTGCCAGCAGCTTCGGGACCAAAGAGACCCAGTACTTC.

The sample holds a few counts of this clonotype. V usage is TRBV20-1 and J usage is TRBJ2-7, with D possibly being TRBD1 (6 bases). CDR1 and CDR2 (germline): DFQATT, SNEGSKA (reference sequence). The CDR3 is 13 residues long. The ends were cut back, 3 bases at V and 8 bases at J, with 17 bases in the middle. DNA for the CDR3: TGCAGTGCTAGCCTGGCGTGGGGGCGCCAGCAGTACTTC. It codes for CSASLAWGRQQYF.

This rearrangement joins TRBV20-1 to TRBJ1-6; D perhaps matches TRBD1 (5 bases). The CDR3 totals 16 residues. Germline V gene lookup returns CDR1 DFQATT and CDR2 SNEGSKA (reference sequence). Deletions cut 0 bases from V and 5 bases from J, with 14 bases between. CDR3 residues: CSARDQRGTNNSPLHF. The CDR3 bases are TGCAGTGCTAGAGATCAAAGGGGCACTAATAATTCACCCCTCCACTTT.

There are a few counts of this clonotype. The CDR3 nucleotides are TGTGCCAGCAGCCCACTGACCGGACTAGCGGCCTACAATGAGCAGTTCTTC. Translation: CASSPLTGLAAYNEQFF. This sequence joins TRBV7-3 and TRBJ2-1; 10 nucleotides agree with TRBD2. Losses at the gene ends were 5 bases for V and 2 bases for J; bases not matched to a gene: 9. The CDR3 spans 17 residues. The germline V gene encodes CDR1 SGHTA and CDR2 FQGTGA.

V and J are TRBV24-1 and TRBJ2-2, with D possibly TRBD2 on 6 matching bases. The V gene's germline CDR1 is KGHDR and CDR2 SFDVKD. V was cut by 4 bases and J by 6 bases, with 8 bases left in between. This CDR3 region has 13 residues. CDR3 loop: CATSDRRAGELFF. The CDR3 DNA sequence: TGTGCCACCAGTGACCGGAGGGCCGGGGAGCTGTTTTTT.

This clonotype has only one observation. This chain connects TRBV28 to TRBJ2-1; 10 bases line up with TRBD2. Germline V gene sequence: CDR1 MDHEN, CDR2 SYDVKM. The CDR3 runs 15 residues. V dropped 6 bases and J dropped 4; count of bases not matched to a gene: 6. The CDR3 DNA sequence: TGTGCCAGCAGGACCGGACTAGCGGAGTACAATGAGCAGTTCTTC. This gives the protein CASRTGLAEYNEQFF.

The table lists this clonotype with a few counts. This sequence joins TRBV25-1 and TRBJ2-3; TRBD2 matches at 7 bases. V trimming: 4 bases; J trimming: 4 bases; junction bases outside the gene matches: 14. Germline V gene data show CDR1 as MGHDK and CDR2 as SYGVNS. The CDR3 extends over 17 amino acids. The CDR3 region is CASSGLTSVLAADTQYF. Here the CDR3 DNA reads TGTGCCAGCAGTGGATTAACTAGCGTCCTGGCCGCAGATACGCAGTATTTT.

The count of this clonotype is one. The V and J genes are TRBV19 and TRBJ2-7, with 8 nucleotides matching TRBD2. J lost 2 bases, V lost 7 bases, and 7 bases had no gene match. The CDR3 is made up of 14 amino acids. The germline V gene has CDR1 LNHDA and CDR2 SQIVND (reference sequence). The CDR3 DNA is TGTGCCAGTACCCCGACTAGCGCTCCCTACGAGCAGTACTTC. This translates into CASTPTSAPYEQYF. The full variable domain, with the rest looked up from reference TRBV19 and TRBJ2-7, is DGGITQSPKYLFRKEGQNVTLSCEQNLNHDAMYWYRQDPGQGLRLIYYSQIVNDFQKGDIAEGYSVSREKKESFPLTVTSAQKNPTAFYLCASTPTSAPYEQYFGPGTRLTVT.

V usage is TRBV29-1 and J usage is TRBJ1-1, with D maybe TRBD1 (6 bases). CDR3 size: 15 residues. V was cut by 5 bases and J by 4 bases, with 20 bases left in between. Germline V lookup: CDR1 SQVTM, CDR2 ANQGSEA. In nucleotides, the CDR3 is TGCAGCGTTCATCCCAGCGGGGGGGCGAGCACTGAAGCTTTCTTT. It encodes CSVHPSGGASTEAFF.

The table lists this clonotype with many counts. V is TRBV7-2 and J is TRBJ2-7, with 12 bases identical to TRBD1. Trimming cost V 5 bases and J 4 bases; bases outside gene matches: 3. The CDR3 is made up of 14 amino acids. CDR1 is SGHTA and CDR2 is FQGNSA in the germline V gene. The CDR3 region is CASSAGQGAYEQYF. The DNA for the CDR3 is TGTGCCAGCAGCGCGGGACAGGGGGCTTACGAGCAGTACTTC.